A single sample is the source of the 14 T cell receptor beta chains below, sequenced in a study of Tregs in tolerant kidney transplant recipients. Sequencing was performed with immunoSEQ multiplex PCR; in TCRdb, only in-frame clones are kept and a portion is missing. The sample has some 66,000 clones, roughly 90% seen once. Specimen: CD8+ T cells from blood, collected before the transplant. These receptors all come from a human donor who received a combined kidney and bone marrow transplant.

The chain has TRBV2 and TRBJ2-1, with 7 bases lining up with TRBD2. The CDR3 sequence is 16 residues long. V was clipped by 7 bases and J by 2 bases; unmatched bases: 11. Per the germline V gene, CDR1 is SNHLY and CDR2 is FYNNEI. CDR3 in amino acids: CASTKVASGTYNEQFF. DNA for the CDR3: TGTGCCAGCACCAAGGTTGCTAGCGGTACCTACAATGAGCAGTTCTTC.

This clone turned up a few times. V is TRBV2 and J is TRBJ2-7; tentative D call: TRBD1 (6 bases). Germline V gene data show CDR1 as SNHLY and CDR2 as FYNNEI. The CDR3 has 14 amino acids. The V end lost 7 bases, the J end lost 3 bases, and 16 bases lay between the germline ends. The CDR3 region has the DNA TGTGCCAGCAAGACCTCGGACAGCAACTACGAGCAGTACTTC. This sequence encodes CASKTSDSNYEQYF. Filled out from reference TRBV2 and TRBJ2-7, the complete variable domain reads EPEVTQTPSHQVTQMGQEVILRCVPISNHLYFYWYRQILGQKVEFLVSFYNNEISEKSEIFDDQFSVERPDGSNFTLKIRSTKLEDSAMYFCASKTSDSNYEQYFGPGTRLTVT.

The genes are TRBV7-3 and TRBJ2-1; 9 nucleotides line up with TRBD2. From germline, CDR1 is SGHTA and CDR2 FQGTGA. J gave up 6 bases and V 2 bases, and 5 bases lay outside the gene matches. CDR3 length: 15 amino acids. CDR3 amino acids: CASSLVAGGFNEQFF. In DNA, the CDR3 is TGTGCCAGCAGCTTAGTTGCGGGGGGGTTCAATGAGCAGTTCTTC.

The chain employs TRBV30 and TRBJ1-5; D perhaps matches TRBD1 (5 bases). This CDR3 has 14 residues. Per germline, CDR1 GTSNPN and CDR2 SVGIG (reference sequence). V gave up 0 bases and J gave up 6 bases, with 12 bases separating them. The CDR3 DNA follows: TGTGCCTGGAGTGTGAAGGGGTTCGGTCAGCCCCAGCATTTT. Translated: CAWSVKGFGQPQHF.

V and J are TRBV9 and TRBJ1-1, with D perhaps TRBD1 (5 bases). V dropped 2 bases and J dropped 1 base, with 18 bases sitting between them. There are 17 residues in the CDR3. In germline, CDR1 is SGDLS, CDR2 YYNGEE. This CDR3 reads CASSVAQGSAPNTEAFF. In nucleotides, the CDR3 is TGTGCCAGCAGCGTGGCCCAGGGCTCGGCTCCGAACACTGAAGCTTTCTTT.

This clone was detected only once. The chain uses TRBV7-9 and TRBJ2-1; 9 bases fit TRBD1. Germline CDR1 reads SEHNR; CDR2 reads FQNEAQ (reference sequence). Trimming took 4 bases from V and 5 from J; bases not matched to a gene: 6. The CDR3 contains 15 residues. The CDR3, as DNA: TGTGCCAGCAGCTCCTCCGGGACAGGGAACAATGAGCAGTTCTTC. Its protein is CASSSSGTGNNEQFF.

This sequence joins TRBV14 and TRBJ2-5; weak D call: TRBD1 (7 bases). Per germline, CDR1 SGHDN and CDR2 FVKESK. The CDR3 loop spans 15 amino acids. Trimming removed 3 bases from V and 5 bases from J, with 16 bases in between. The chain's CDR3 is CASSQAHRGGETQYF. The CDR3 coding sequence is TGTGCCAGCAGCCAGGCCCACAGGGGAGGCGAGACCCAGTACTTC.

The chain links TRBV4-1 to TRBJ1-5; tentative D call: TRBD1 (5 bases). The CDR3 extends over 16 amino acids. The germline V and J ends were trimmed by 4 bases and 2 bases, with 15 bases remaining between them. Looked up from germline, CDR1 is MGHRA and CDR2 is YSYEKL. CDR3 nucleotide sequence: TGCGCCAGCAGCCCCTGGGCGGGGGTTGGCAATCAGCCCCAGCATTTT. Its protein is CASSPWAGVGNQPQHF.

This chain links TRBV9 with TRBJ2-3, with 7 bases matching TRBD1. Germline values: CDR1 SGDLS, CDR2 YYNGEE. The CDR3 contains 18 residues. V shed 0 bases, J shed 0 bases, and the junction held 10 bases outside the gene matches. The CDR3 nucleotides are TGTGCCAGCAGCGTAGCAGGGGGACGCTCTGCTAGCACAGATACGCAGTATTTT. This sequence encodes CASSVAGGRSASTDTQYF.

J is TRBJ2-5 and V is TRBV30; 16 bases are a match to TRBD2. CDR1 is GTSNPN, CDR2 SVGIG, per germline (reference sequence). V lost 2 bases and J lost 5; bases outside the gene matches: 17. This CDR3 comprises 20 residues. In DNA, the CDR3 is TGTGCCTGGAGTCCGGGCCACTCCGGGACTAGCGGGAGGGCCCGGGAGACCCAGTACTTC. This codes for CAWSPGHSGTSGRARETQYF.

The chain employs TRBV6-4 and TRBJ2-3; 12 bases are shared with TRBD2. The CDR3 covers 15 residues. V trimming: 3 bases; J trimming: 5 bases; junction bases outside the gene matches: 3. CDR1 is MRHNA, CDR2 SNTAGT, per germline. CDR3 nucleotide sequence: TGTGCCAGCAGTGAATCTAGCGGGGGGGAAGATACGCAGTATTTT. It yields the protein CASSESSGGEDTQYF.

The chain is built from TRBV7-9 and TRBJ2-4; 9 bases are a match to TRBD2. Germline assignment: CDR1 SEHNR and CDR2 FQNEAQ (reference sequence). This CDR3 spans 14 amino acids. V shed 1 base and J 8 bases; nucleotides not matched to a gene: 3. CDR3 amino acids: CASSLGTSDDIQYF. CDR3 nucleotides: TGTGCCAGCAGCTTAGGGACTAGCGATGACATTCAGTACTTC.

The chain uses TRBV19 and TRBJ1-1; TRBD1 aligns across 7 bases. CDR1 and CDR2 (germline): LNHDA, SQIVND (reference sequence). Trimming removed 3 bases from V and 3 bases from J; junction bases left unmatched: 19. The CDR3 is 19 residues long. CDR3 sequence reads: CASSIWGEEVGGSDTEAFF. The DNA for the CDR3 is TGTGCCAGTAGTATCTGGGGCGAAGAGGTAGGGGGCTCAGACACTGAAGCTTTCTTT.

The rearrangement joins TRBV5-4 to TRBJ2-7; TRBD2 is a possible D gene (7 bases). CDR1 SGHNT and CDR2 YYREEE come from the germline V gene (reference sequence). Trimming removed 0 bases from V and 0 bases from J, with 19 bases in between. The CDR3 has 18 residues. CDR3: CASSLGPPGGRSSYEQYF. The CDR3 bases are TGTGCCAGCAGCTTGGGCCCCCCGGGGGGCAGGAGCTCCTACGAGCAGTACTTC.